This is a list of T cell receptor beta chains from one sample in a study of blood T cell repertoires in COVID-19. Using immunoSEQ multiplex PCR, the repertoire was profiled, and TCRdb retains in-frame clones only, with some absent. The sample consists of roughly 250,000 clones, around 85% of them appearing once. The specimen was PBMCs or T cells enriched from blood (not recorded which). All receptors derive from a woman in her 40s with acute COVID-19. Each CDR3 is given with its conserved first and last residue. Fields, in order: clone size, CDR3 length, J gene, V gene, D gene, CDR3 DNA, CDR3 protein. D genes are given only for firm matches. Not every row has a clone size; where given, it reads once, few, many or a size class.

>.|15|TRBJ2-3|TRBV27|TRBD2
TGTGCCAGCAGTTTTAACGGCGGGAGAGTACCCCTACAGTATTTT
CASSFNGGRVPLQYF
>.|14|TRBJ2-7|TRBV19|TRBD2
TGTGCCAGTAGTAAGGGTCTAGCGGGAAACGAGCAGTACTTC
CASSKGLAGNEQYF
>.|16|TRBJ1-4|TRBV25-1|TRBD1
TGTGCCAGCAGTGGGATGGGACAGGGACCTAATGAAAAACTGTTTTTT
CASSGMGQGPNEKLFF
>.|16|TRBJ1-4|TRBV19|.
TGTGCCAGCCTAGGGGGACGGATTGCAACTAATGAAAAACTGTTTTTT
CASLGGRIATNEKLFF
>.|15|TRBJ2-3|TRBV5-1|TRBD1
TGCGCCAGCAGCTTCGGACAGGGTATCACAGATACGCAGTATTTT
CASSFGQGITDTQYF
>.|14|TRBJ1-1|TRBV10-3|.
TGTGCCATCAGTCGCCGGGACACTAACACTGAAGCTTTCTTT
CAISRRDTNTEAFF
>.|15|TRBJ2-2|TRBV19|TRBD1
TGTGCCAGTAGTATTTACAGGGGGAACACCGGGGAGCTGTTTTTT
CASSIYRGNTGELFF
>.|16|TRBJ1-4|TRBV3-1/TRBV3-2|.
TGTGCCAGCAGCCAAGATCTAGCCGGGTCAAATGAAAAACTGTTTTTT
CASSQDLAGSNEKLFF
>.|13|TRBJ2-2|TRBV3-1/TRBV3-2|.
TGTGCCAGCAGACAGGGGGGGACCGGGGAGCTGTTTTTT
CASRQGGTGELFF
>few|16|TRBJ1-1|TRBV13|.
TGTGCCAGCAGGGGCAATGCGGGACTCGGGACCACTGAAGCTTTCTTT
CASRGNAGLGTTEAFF
>.|16|TRBJ2-3|TRBV3-1/TRBV3-2|.
TGTGCCAGCAGCCAAACTGGTCTAGCGTGGGCAGATACGCAGTATTTT
CASSQTGLAWADTQYF
>.|13|TRBJ1-1|TRBV7-2|.
TGTGCCAGCAGCTTAGCGACACGCACTGAAGCTTTCTTT
CASSLATRTEAFF
>.|13|TRBJ2-7|TRBV7-9|.
TGTGCCAGCAGCTTAGTCAGGGGTTACGAGCAGTACTTC
CASSLVRGYEQYF
>.|14|TRBJ1-6|TRBV7-9|.
TGTGCCAGCAGCTTAGAACAGGAAAATTCACCCCTCCACTTT
CASSLEQENSPLHF
>.|16|TRBJ2-7|TRBV27|TRBD1
TGTGCCAGCAGACGGACAGGGGGTGAAAACTCCTACGAGCAGTACTTC
CASRRTGGENSYEQYF
>.|14|TRBJ2-5|TRBV28|.
TGTGCCAGCAGTTTATCACGGGGGTTGGAGACCCAGTACTTC
CASSLSRGLETQYF
>.|15|TRBJ2-1|TRBV19|.
TGTGCCAGTAGTATTACTGGCGGAGATGACAATGAGCAGTTCTTC
CASSITGGDDNEQFF
>.|15|TRBJ2-7|TRBV7-3|TRBD2
TGTGCCAGCAGCTTAGGGACTAGCGCAACCTACGAGCAGTACTTC
CASSLGTSATYEQYF
>.|15|TRBJ2-7|TRBV15|.
TGTGCCACCAGCAGAGATCTTGCAGGGCGCAACGAGCAGTACTTC
CATSRDLAGRNEQYF
>.|15|TRBJ2-1|TRBV27|.
TGTGCCAGCAGCCGCGCTAGCTCAGGTTACAATGAGCAGTTCTTC
CASSRASSGYNEQFF
>.|18|TRBJ2-3|TRBV14|TRBD2
TGTGCCAGCAGCCAAGAAAGGATAGCGGGAGGAACCACAGATACGCAGTATTTT
CASSQERIAGGTTDTQYF
>.|13|TRBJ2-1|TRBV29-1|.
TGCAGCGTTGGGGCCCTTGACTACAATGAGCAGTTCTTC
CSVGALDYNEQFF
>.|14|TRBJ2-2|TRBV7-9|TRBD1
TGTGCCAGCAGCTGGGACAGCAACACCGGGGAGCTGTTTTTT
CASSWDSNTGELFF
>.|15|TRBJ1-2|TRBV5-1|TRBD1
TGCGCCAGCAGCCTAGGACAGGGGGCGGGCTATGGCTACACCTTC
CASSLGQGAGYGYTF
>once|16|TRBJ2-1|TRBV4-2|TRBD2
TGTGCCAGCAGCCAAGATGGGGAGGGCCCGTACAATGAGCAGTTCTTC
CASSQDGEGPYNEQFF
>.|14|TRBJ1-5|TRBV30|.
TGTGCCTGGAGTGTAGTGACAGACAATCAGCCCCAGCATTTT
CAWSVVTDNQPQHF